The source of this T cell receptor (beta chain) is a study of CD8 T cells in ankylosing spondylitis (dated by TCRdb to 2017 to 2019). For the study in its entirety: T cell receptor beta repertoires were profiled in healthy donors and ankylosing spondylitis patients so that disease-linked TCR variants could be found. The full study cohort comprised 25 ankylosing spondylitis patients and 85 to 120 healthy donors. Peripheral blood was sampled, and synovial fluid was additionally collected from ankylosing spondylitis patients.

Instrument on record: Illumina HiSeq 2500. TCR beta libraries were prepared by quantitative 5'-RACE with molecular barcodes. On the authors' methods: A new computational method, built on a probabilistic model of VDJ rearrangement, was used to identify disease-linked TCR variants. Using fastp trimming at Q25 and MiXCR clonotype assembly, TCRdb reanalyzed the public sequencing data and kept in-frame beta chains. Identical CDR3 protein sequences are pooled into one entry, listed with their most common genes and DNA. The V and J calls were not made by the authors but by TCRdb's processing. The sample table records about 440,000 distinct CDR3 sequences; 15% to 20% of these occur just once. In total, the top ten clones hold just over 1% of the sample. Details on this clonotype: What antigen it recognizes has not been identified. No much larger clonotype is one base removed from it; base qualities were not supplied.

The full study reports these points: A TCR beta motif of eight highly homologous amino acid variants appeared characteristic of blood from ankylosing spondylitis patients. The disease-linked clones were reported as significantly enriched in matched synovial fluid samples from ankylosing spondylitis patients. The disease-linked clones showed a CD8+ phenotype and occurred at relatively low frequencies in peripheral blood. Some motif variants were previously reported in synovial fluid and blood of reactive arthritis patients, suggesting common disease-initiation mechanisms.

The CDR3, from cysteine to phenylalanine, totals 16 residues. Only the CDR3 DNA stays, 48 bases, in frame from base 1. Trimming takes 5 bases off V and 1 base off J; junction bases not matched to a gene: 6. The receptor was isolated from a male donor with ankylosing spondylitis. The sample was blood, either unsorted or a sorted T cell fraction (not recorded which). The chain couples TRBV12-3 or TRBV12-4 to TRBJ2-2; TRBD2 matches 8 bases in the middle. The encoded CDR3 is CASSPNGGGNTGELFF. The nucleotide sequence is TGTGCCAGCAGTCCAAACGGGGGGGGGAACACCGGGGAGCTGTTTTTT.